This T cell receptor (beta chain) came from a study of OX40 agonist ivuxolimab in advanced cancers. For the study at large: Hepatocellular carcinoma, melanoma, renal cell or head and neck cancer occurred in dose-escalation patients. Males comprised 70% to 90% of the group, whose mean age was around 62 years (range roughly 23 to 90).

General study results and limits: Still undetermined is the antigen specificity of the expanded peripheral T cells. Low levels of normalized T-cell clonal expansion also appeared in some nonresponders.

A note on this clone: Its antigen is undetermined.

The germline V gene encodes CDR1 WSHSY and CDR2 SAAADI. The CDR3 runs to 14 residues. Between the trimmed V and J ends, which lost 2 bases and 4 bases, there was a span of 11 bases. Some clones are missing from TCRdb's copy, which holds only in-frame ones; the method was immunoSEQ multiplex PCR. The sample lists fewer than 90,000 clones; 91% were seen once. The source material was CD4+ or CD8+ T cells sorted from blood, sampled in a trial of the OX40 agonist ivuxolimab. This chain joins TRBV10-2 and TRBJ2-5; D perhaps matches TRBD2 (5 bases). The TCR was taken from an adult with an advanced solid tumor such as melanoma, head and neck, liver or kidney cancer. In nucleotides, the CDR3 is TGCGCCAGCAGTGAGGGGAGAGGGCGAGAGACCCAGTACTTC. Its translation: CASSEGRGRETQYF.